The clone carrying this T cell receptor (beta chain) has more than one count but fewer than ten. The data belong to a study of identical twins. MiXCR, applied by TCRdb to the 5' RACE reads, yields one record per CDR3 protein. The sample lists roughly 1,500,000 distinct CDR3 sequences; roughly 35% were seen once. The junction had 3 bases not matched to a gene; V was cut back by 5 bases and J by 8 bases. The CDR3 is 12 amino acids. Germline V CDR1 and CDR2: SQVTM, ANQGSEA. The specimen was cord blood. The TCR sequence derives from a newborn girl in good health. V and J are TRBV29-1 and TRBJ1-4, with TRBD1 matching 9 bases. CDR3 residues: CSVRDRAEKLFF. DNA for the CDR3: TGCAGCGTTCGGGACAGGGCCGAAAAACTGTTTTTT.